These 20 T cell receptor beta chains came from one sample sequenced in a study of blood T cell repertoires in COVID-19. Using immunoSEQ multiplex PCR, the repertoire was profiled, and TCRdb retains in-frame clones only, with some absent. The repertoire holds roughly 160,000 clones, about 83% seen once, with 2.5% to 3% in the top ten. Sequencing was performed on peripheral blood. The receptors stem from a woman of 80 years or more with COVID-19, enrolled during active disease.

In DNA form, the CDR3 reads TGTGCCAGCAGACAGGGGGAAAGCAATCAGCCCCAGCATTTT. The encoded protein is CASRQGESNQPQHF. The chain combines TRBV2 with TRBJ1-5, with 8 nucleotides matching TRBD1. CDR1 and CDR2 (germline): SNHLY, FYNNEI. V lost 6 bases, J lost 1 base, and 2 bases stayed unmatched. The length of the CDR3 is 14 residues.

The chain couples TRBV6-5 to TRBJ2-4, with D tentatively TRBD1 (5 bases). CDR3 length: 13 amino acids. V was shortened by 2 bases and J by 8 bases, with 10 bases between the two germline ends. From germline, CDR1 is MNHEY and CDR2 SVGAGI. Written as DNA, the CDR3 is TGTGCCAGCAGTTACCGCCCGACAGACATTCAGTACTTC. Its protein is CASSYRPTDIQYF.

V usage is TRBV5-1 and J usage is TRBJ2-4, with 12 positions matching TRBD1. Germline V lookup: CDR1 SGHRS, CDR2 YFSETQ. The CDR3 consists of 21 residues. J was trimmed by 6 bases and V by 2 bases; bases with no gene match: 21. The CDR3 nucleotides are TGCGCCAGCAGCTTCTCGGGACAGGGGGCAAAGGACGGTAATGTTACAAACATTCAGTACTTC. Its translation: CASSFSGQGAKDGNVTNIQYF.

The rearrangement links TRBV21-1 to TRBJ2-1; TRBD1, the D gene given by the table, was not confirmed from the DNA. TRBV21-1 counts as a pseudogene. CDR3 length: 15 amino acids. The CDR3 DNA reads TGTGCCAGCAGCAAAGCGCAGGGCTCATACAATGAGCAGTTCTTC. The encoded protein is CASSKAQGSYNEQFF.

J is TRBJ2-6 and V is TRBV7-3, with D perhaps matching TRBD2 (7 bases). V lost 1 base, J lost 5 bases, and 15 bases lay in between. The germline CDR1 and CDR2 sequences are SGHTA and FQGTGA. The CDR3 runs to 17 residues. The CDR3 nucleotides read TGTGCCAGCAGCTTAAACAGGGAGGGCACGAGGGCCAACGTCCTGACTTTC. Its protein is CASSLNREGTRANVLTF.

This clone came up a few times. The V call is TRBV19, the J call TRBJ1-1, with a weak D call TRBD1 (5 bases). Germline V gene sequence: CDR1 LNHDA, CDR2 SQIVND (reference sequence). The CDR3 length is 11 residues. V lost 11 bases to trimming and J lost 3 bases, with 10 bases between them. CDR3 loop: CASTGDTEAFF. In DNA, the CDR3 is TGTGCCTCGACGGGGGACACTGAAGCTTTCTTT.

This chain uses TRBV3-1 (or the pseudogene TRBV3-2) with TRBJ2-5, with D possibly TRBD2 on 6 matching bases. CDR1 is LGHDT and CDR2 is YNNKEL in the germline V gene (reference sequence). V was clipped by 4 bases and J by 4 bases, with 16 bases between them. The CDR3 loop spans 15 amino acids. The DNA for the CDR3 is TGTGCCAGCAGCCGAAAGATGGAGGGAGGAGAGACCCAGTACTTC. It translates to CASSRKMEGGETQYF.

The V gene is TRBV20-1, the J gene TRBJ1-1; D is perhaps TRBD1 (6 bases). CDR1 is DFQATT, CDR2 SNEGSKA, per germline (reference sequence). The CDR3 is 13 residues long. V shed 5 bases and J shed 3 bases, with 13 bases lying between them. The CDR3 protein is CSARGGAYTEAFF. CDR3 bases: TGCAGTGCTCGTGGGGGCGCGTACACTGAAGCTTTCTTT.

V usage is TRBV6-6 and J usage is TRBJ2-1; 10 bases align to TRBD2. The trim removed 2 bases at V and 6 bases at J, leaving 7 bases unmatched. Per the germline V gene, CDR1 is MNHNY and CDR2 is SVGAGI (reference sequence). The CDR3 is 16 amino acids. The CDR3, as DNA: TGTGCCAGCAGTTACGCTAGCGGGAGAAGTGGCAATGAGCAGTTCTTC. This encodes CASSYASGRSGNEQFF.

CDR3 DNA sequence: TGCGCCAGCAGCCAAGGGTGGACGACAGGGGTGGGTGAAAAACTGTTTTTT. This gives the protein CASSQGWTTGVGEKLFF. This rearrangement joins TRBV4-1 to TRBJ1-4; 8 positions agree with TRBD1. Trimming removed 1 base from V and 7 bases from J; junction bases left unmatched: 11. This CDR3 is built from 17 residues. The V gene's germline CDR1 is MGHRA and CDR2 YSYEKL.

The chain has TRBV14 and TRBJ2-7; TRBD2 matches 12 bases. The junction had 29 bases not matched to a gene; V was cut back by 2 bases and J by 6 bases. The CDR3 consists of 23 residues. In germline, CDR1 is SGHDN, CDR2 FVKESK. CDR3: CASSQKAVWRDPGTSGLGLEQYF. CDR3 coding DNA: TGTGCCAGCAGCCAAAAAGCGGTTTGGAGAGACCCCGGGACTAGCGGGCTGGGGCTCGAGCAGTACTTC.

The chain uses TRBV30 and TRBJ1-2, with TRBD1 matching 7 bases. V lost 5 bases and J lost 4; bases outside the gene matches: 7. CDR1 and CDR2 from the germline V gene are GTSNPN and SVGIG (reference sequence). The CDR3 length is 13 residues. CDR3 sequence (DNA): TGTGCCTGGGGCCGACAGGGACGCTATGGCTACACCTTC. This gives the protein CAWGRQGRYGYTF. The entire variable domain, with the rest obtained from reference TRBV30 and TRBJ1-2, is as follows: SQTIHQWPATLVQPVGSPLSLECTVEGTSNPNLYWYRQAAGRGLQLLFYSVGIGQISSEVPQNLSASRPQDRQFILSSKKLLLSDSGFYLCAWGRQGRYGYTFGSGTRLTVV.

This chain links TRBV18 with TRBJ1-5, with 8 bases matching TRBD1. Germline loops: CDR1 KGHSH, CDR2 LQKENI. J was trimmed by 6 bases and V by 3 bases; bases with no gene match: 4. The CDR3 consists of 14 residues. In DNA form, the CDR3 reads TGTGCCAGCTCACCGTCAGGGGGCCTTCAGCCCCAGCATTTT. It translates to CASSPSGGLQPQHF.

The rearrangement joins TRBV15 to TRBJ2-7; 10 bases fit TRBD1. CDR1 is LNHNV and CDR2 is YYDKDF in the germline V gene (reference sequence). V shed 3 bases and J 7 bases; nucleotides not matched to a gene: 9. The CDR3 totals 15 residues. This CDR3 is CATSSSPGQGREQYF. The CDR3 DNA sequence: TGTGCCACCAGCAGCTCCCCGGGACAGGGGCGAGAGCAGTACTTC.

The chain joins TRBV29-1 to TRBJ1-3; 8 bases map to TRBD1. CDR1 and CDR2 (germline): SQVTM, ANQGSEA. The CDR3 covers 13 residues. Trimming removed 7 bases from V and 2 bases from J; junction bases left unmatched: 4. CDR3 amino acids: CSAQTGAGNTIYF. The CDR3, as DNA: TGCAGCGCACAGACAGGGGCTGGAAACACCATATATTTT.

The chain recombines TRBV2 with TRBJ2-7; 7 bases map to TRBD1. Trimming at V came to 6 bases and at J to 0 bases, leaving 2 bases not matched to a gene. CDR1 is SNHLY, CDR2 FYNNEI, per germline. CDR3 length: 13 amino acids. CDR3 sequence (DNA): TGTGCCAGCAGGAGGGGGCCCTCCTACGAGCAGTACTTC. Its translation is CASRRGPSYEQYF.

The genes are TRBV19 and TRBJ1-1, with 9 bases fitting TRBD1. Germline V CDR1 and CDR2: LNHDA, SQIVND (reference sequence). With 4 bases clipped from V and 5 bases from J, the junction kept 8 bases outside the gene matches. The CDR3 runs to 15 residues. CDR3: CASSNPGTGRTEAFF. DNA for the CDR3: TGTGCCAGTAGTAATCCCGGGACAGGGAGGACTGAAGCTTTCTTT. Full variable domain (missing parts from reference TRBV19 and TRBJ1-1): DGGITQSPKYLFRKEGQNVTLSCEQNLNHDAMYWYRQDPGQGLRLIYYSQIVNDFQKGDIAEGYSVSREKKESFPLTVTSAQKNPTAFYLCASSNPGTGRTEAFFGQGTRLTVV.

This clone came up a few times. The rearrangement joins TRBV5-1 to TRBJ2-2; 7 bases line up with TRBD2. The CDR3 loop spans 15 amino acids. V shed 5 bases and J 1 base; nucleotides not matched to a gene: 5. CDR1 is SGHRS, CDR2 YFSETQ, per germline. This chain's CDR3 is CASSFGGRNTGELFF. In DNA form, the CDR3 reads TGCGCCAGCAGTTTTGGCGGGAGGAACACCGGGGAGCTGTTTTTT.

This rearrangement joins TRBV11-2 to TRBJ2-7, with 14 bases matching TRBD2. The CDR3 is 14 residues long. V lost 5 bases and J lost 3; bases outside the gene matches: 0. CDR1 is SGHAT, CDR2 FQNNGV, per germline. CDR3 nucleotide sequence: TGTGCCAGCAGCGGGACTAGCGGGGGCTACGAGCAGTACTTC. Its translation is CASSGTSGGYEQYF.

This clone was picked up a small number of times. The chain combines TRBV9 with TRBJ2-7, with 9 bases fitting TRBD1. Losses at the gene ends were 3 bases for V and 3 bases for J; bases not matched to a gene: 7. CDR1 and CDR2 (germline): SGDLS, YYNGEE. The CDR3 spans 15 residues. The CDR3 sequence is CASSATRDRDYEQYF. CDR3 sequence (DNA): TGTGCCAGCAGCGCCACCCGGGACAGGGACTACGAGCAGTACTTC.